Listed below are T cell receptor beta chains from one sample, sequenced in a study of blood T cells in healthy people across ages. TCRdb ran MiXCR on the 5' RACE reads and lists one entry per CDR3 protein. The sample shows around 1,600,000 distinct CDR3 sequences, about 42% of them seen only once. Sequenced material: blood. Receptor source: a woman between 18 and 29 years old in good health. Both conserved end residues are part of each CDR3. D genes are given only for firm matches. Clone size is not always given. Where it is, it says once, few, many or a class for expanded clones.

>TRBD2|.|TRBV7-9|TRBJ2-3
TGTGCCAGCAGCGGTTTTCTTAAGCGGGGGGAAGTAGATACGCAGTATTTT
CASSGFLKRGEVDTQYF
>.|.|TRBV29-1|TRBJ2-5
TGCAGCGTCGGACAGCCGCAAGGGGCCCAGTACTTC
CSVGQPQGAQYF
>TRBD2|once|TRBV7-9|TRBJ2-5
TGTGCCAGCAGCTCCACTAGCGGGCCGGAGTCCCAGTACTTC
CASSSTSGPESQYF
>TRBD2|few|TRBV4-1|TRBJ2-5
TGCGCCAGCAGCCAAGTAGAGACTAGCGGGTATGAGACCCAGTACTTC
CASSQVETSGYETQYF
>TRBD1|.|TRBV3-1|TRBJ1-2
TGTGCCAGCAGCCCGGGACAGGGGGCGGACTATGGCTACACCTTC
CASSPGQGADYGYTF
>.|many|TRBV4-3|TRBJ1-6
TGTGCCAGCAGCCAAGATCTACAGAATTCACCCCTCCACTTT
CASSQDLQNSPLHF
>.|many|TRBV5-1|TRBJ2-3
TGCGCCAGCAGCTTGACTAGGGGGTCAGATACGCAGTATTTT
CASSLTRGSDTQYF
>.|.|TRBV11-2|TRBJ2-1
TGTGCCAGCAGCTTAGACCAGAAACAGGGTCGGGATGAGCAGTTCTTC
CASSLDQKQGRDEQFF
>.|.|TRBV29-1|TRBJ2-6
TGCAGCGTTGGTAGGGGCTCTGGGGCCAACGTCCTGACTTTC
CSVGRGSGANVLTF
>.|.|TRBV27|TRBJ2-1
TGTGCCAGCAGCCAGGATCTACATGAGCAGTTCTTC
CASSQDLHEQFF
>.|few|TRBV3-1|TRBJ1-2
TGTGCCAGCAGCCAAGGGGAGAGGGGAGGTGGCTACACCTTC
CASSQGERGGGYTF